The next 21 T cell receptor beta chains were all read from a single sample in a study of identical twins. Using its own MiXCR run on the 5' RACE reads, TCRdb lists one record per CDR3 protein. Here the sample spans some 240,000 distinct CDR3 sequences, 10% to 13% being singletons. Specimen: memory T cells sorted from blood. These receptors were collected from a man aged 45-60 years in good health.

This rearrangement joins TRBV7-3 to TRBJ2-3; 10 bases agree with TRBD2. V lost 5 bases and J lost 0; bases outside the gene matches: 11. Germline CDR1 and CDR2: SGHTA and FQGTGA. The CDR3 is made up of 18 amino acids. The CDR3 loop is CASSARTSGSTSTDTQYF. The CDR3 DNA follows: TGTGCCAGCAGCGCCCGGACTAGCGGCTCCACGAGCACAGATACGCAGTATTTT.

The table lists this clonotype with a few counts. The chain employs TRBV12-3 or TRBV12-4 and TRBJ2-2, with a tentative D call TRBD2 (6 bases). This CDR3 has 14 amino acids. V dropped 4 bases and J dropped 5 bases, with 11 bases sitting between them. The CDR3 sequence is CASSSWGVTGELFF. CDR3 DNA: TGTGCCAGCAGTTCTTGGGGGGTAACCGGGGAGCTGTTTTTT.

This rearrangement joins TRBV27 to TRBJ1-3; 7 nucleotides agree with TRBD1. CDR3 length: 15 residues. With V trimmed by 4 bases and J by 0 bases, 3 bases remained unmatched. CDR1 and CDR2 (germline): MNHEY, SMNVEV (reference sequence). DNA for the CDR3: TGTGCCAGCAGTTCTCCAGGGGGCTCTGGAAACACCATATATTTT. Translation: CASSSPGGSGNTIYF.

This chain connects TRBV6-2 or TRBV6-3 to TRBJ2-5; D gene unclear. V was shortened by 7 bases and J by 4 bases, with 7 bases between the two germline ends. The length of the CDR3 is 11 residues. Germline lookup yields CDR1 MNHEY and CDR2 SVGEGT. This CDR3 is CASKELETQYF. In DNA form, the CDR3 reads TGTGCCAGCAAGGAGCTAGAGACCCAGTACTTC.

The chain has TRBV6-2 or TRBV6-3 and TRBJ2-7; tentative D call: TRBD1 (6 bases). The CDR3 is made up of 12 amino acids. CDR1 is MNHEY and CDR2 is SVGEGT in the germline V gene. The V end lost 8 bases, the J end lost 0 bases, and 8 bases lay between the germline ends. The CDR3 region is CASLDSSYEQYF. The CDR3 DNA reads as TGTGCCAGCTTGGACAGCTCCTACGAGCAGTACTTC.

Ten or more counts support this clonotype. CDR3 in DNA: TGTGCCAGCAGCTCCCTACAGGGGGTATCCTACGAGCAGTACTTC. Residues: CASSSLQGVSYEQYF. V and J are TRBV11-2 and TRBJ2-7; the match to TRBD1 covers 8 bases. Germline V gene sequence: CDR1 SGHAT, CDR2 FQNNGV. The CDR3 covers 15 residues. V lost 4 bases and J lost 1; bases outside the gene matches: 6. Drawing the rest from reference TRBV11-2 and TRBJ2-7, the complete variable domain is EAGVAQSPRYKIIEKRQSVAFWCNPISGHATLYWYQQILGQGPKLLIQFQNNGVVDDSQLPKDRFSAERLKGVDSTLKIQPAKLEDSAVYLCASSSLQGVSYEQYFGPGTRLTVT.

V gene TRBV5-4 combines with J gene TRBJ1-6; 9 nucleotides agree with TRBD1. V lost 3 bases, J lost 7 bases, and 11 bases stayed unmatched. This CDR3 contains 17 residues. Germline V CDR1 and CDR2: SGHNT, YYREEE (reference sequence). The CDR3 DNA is TGTGCCAGCAGCTCCGGGACAGGGAAGGGACGAAATTCACCCCTCCACTTT. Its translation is CASSSGTGKGRNSPLHF.

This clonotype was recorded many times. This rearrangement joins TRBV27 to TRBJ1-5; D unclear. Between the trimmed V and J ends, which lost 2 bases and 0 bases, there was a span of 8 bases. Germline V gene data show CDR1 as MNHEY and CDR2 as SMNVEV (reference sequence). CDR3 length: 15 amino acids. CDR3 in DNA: TGTGCCAGCAGTTTAAGCTCCCATAGCAATCAGCCCCAGCATTTT. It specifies CASSLSSHSNQPQHF.

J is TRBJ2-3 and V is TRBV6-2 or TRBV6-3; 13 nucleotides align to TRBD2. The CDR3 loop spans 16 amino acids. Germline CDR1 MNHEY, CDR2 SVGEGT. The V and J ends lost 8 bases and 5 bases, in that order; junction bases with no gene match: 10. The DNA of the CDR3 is TGTGCCAGCCTCCCGACAACTAGCGGGAGGGTAGATACGCAGTATTTT. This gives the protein CASLPTTSGRVDTQYF.

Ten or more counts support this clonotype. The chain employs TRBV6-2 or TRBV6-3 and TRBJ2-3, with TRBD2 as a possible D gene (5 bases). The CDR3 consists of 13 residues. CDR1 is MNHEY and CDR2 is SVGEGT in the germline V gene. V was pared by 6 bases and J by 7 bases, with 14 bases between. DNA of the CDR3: TGTGCCAGCAGCCCCCAGAGGGCTTATACGCAGTATTTT. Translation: CASSPQRAYTQYF.

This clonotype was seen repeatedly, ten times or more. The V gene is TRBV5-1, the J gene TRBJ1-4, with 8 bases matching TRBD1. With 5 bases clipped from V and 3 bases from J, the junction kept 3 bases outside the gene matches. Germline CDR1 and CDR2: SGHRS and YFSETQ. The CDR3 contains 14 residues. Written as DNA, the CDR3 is TGCGCCAGCAGACCGACAGGGGCTAATGAAAAACTGTTTTTT. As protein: CASRPTGANEKLFF.

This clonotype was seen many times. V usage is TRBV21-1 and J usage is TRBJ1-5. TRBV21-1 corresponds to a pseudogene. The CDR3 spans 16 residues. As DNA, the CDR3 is TGTGCCAGCAGCGACCTAGGAGAGCTGAAGAATCAGCCCCAGCATTTT. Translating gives CASSDLGELKNQPQHF.

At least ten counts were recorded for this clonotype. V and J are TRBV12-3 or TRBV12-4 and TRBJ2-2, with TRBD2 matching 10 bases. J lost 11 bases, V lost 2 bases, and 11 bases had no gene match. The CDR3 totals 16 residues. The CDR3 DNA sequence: TGTGCCAGCAGTTTACAAGCGGGAGGGTACCCTAGAGAGCTGTTTTTT. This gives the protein CASSLQAGGYPRELFF.

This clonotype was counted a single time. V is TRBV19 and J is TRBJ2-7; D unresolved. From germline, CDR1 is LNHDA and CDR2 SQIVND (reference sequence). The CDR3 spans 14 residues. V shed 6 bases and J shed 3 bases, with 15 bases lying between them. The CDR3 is CASSLEGGIYEQYF. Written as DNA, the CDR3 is TGTGCCAGTAGCTTGGAAGGTGGGATCTACGAGCAGTACTTC.

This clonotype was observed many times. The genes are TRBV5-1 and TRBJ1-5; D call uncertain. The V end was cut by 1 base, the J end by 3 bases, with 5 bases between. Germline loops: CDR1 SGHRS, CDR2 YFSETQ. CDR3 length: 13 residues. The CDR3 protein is CASSLSANQPQHF. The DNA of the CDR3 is TGCGCCAGCAGCTTGTCGGCCAATCAGCCCCAGCATTTT.

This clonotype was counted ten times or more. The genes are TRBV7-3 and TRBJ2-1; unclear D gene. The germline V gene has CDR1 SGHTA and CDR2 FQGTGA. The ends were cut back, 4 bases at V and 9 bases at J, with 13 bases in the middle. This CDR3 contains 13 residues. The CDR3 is CASSYDSPGEQFF. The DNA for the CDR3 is TGTGCCAGCAGCTACGACTCCCCGGGTGAGCAGTTCTTC.

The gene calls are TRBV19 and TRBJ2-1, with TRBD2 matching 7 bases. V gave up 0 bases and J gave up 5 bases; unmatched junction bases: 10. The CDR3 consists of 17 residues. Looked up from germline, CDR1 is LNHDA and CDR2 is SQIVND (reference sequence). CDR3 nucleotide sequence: TGTGCCAGTAGTATAGATCTGGCTAGCGGATACCACAATGAGCAGTTCTTC. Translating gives CASSIDLASGYHNEQFF.

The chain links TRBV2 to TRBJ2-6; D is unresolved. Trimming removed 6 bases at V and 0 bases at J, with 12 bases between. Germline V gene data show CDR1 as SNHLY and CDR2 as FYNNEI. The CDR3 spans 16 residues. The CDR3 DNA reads TGTGCCAGCAGCGCGGCAGGTAGCTCTGGGGCCAACGTCCTGACTTTC. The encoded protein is CASSAAGSSGANVLTF.

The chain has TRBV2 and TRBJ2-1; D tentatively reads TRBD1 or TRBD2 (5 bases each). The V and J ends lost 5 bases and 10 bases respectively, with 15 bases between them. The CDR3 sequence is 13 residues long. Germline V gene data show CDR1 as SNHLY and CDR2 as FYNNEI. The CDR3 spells CASSWDGPKEQFF. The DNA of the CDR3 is TGTGCCAGCAGTTGGGACGGCCCCAAGGAGCAGTTCTTC. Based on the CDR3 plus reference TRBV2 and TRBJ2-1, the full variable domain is EPEVTQTPSHQVTQMGQEVILRCVPISNHLYFYWYRQILGQKVEFLVSFYNNEISEKSEIFDDQFSVERPDGSNFTLKIRSTKLEDSAMYFCASSWDGPKEQFFGPGTRLTVL.

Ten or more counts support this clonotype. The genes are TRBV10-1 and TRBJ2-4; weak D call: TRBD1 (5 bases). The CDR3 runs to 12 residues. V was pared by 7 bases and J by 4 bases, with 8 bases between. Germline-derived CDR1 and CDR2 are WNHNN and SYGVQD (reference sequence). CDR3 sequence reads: CASTHRKNIQYF. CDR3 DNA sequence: TGCGCCAGCACCCACAGGAAAAACATTCAGTACTTC.

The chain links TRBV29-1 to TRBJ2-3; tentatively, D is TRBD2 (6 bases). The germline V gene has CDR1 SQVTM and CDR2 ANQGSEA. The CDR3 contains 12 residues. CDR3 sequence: CSGGGFTDTQYF. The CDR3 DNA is TGCAGTGGTGGGGGGTTTACAGATACGCAGTATTTT.